One sample yielded the 5 T cell receptor beta chains listed below, sequenced in a study of cytomegalovirus exposure and HLA in healthy donors. The PCR contained 60 Vbeta and 13 Jbeta primers. Using immunoSEQ multiplex PCR, the repertoire was profiled, and TCRdb retains in-frame clones only, with some absent. The data hold around 140,000 clones, with about 70% observed a single time. What was sequenced was PBMCs. The source is a woman in her sixties or seventies in good health and CMV-seropositive.

This sequence joins TRBV2 and TRBJ1-1, with D unresolved. This CDR3 has 13 residues. Trimming left V 3 bases short and J 0 bases short, with 5 bases between. Germline loops: CDR1 SNHLY, CDR2 FYNNEI. The CDR3 DNA sequence: TGTGCCAGCAGTGAGGCAGTGAACACTGAAGCTTTCTTT. It is translated as CASSEAVNTEAFF.

The chain carries TRBV10-3 and TRBJ1-1; weak D call: TRBD1 (6 bases). The CDR3 is 13 amino acids. Germline V gene sequence: CDR1 ENHRY, CDR2 SYGVKD. V lost 4 bases to trimming and J lost 1 base, with 7 bases between them. In DNA form, the CDR3 reads TGTGCCATCAGTGCGGACAGGAACACTGAAGCTTTCTTT. Protein: CAISADRNTEAFF.

This clone was detected a few times. V gene TRBV5-6 combines with J gene TRBJ1-1; perhaps TRBD1 as D (5 bases). The germline CDR1 and CDR2 sequences are SGHDT and YYEEEE. The CDR3 sequence is 15 residues long. Trimming removed 3 bases at V and 0 bases at J, with 12 bases between. CDR3 DNA sequence: TGTGCCAGCAGCTGGGGGGATTTCATGAACACTGAAGCTTTCTTT. This encodes CASSWGDFMNTEAFF.

This clone showed up just a few times. V and J are TRBV7-9 and TRBJ2-2; the D gene is possibly TRBD1 (6 bases). V lost 10 bases and J lost 6, with 18 bases in between. CDR3 size: 14 residues. Germline CDR1 is SEHNR and CDR2 is FQNEAQ (reference sequence). Here the CDR3 DNA reads TGTGCCACTAGGCGGACCCCAGGGGCCGGGGAGCTGTTTTTT. This translates into CATRRTPGAGELFF.

This clone was picked up a small number of times. This chain uses TRBV28 with TRBJ1-4, with TRBD1 as a possible D gene (6 bases). The CDR3 extends over 14 amino acids. Trimming left V 5 bases short and J 3 bases short, with 10 bases between. The germline gives CDR1 MDHEN, CDR2 SYDVKM. CDR3 residues: CASSRGGSNEKLFF. The CDR3 DNA sequence: TGTGCCAGCAGTAGGGGGGGCTCTAATGAAAAACTGTTTTTT.